This is a list of T cell receptor beta chains from one sample in a study of T cells expressing NK-cell markers. Each CDR3 protein gets one entry in TCRdb, which reprocessed the 5' RACE reads and gives no DNA. This sample's clone table lists about 550,000 distinct CDR3 sequences. Sequenced sample: blood T cells: a sorted CD56 or NKG2C T cell subset, CD4+ or CD8+ T cells, or bulk PBMC T cells (not recorded which). The receptors shown here come from a man younger than 30 in good health. Both conserved end residues are part of each CDR3.

j_call v_call cdr3_aa
TRBJ2-7 TRBV28 CASSFPSGDYEQYF
TRBJ1-1 TRBV7-8 CASSLAMQGPEAFF
TRBJ2-2 TRBV29-1 CGSVGGGTGELFF
TRBJ1-2 TRBV6-1 CASREGQGAAYGYTF
TRBJ2-1 TRBV18 CASSNGGRSYNEQFF
TRBJ2-4 TRBV3-1 CASSQGLATAKNIQYF
TRBJ2-3 TRBV7-2 CASSLSPSGETDTQYF
TRBJ2-1 TRBV21-1 CASSKAGGQGGEQFF
TRBJ1-6 TRBV20-1 CSARDRQDSYNSPLHF
TRBJ2-6 TRBV11-1 CASSQLAGGHSGANVLTF
TRBJ2-1 TRBV4-1 CASSQDGYNEQFF
TRBJ2-3 TRBV5-1 CASSMGSRGTDTQYF
TRBJ2-1 TRBV20-1 CSARFAGRNEQFF
TRBJ1-6 TRBV5-5 CASSLDSLSSYNSPLHF
TRBJ1-1 TRBV20-1 CSARMGTGNTEAFF
TRBJ2-7 TRBV12-3/TRBV12-4 CASSLGGDLYEQYF
TRBJ2-3 TRBV7-8 CASSLGPSGSSGDTQYF
TRBJ2-3 TRBV18 CASSPQTTSTDTQYF
TRBJ2-5 TRBV6-5 CASSYSPTSETQYF
TRBJ2-3 TRBV2 CASNPAGVEDTQYF
TRBJ2-7 TRBV5-1 CASSLGGQGKGEQYF
TRBJ2-5 TRBV7-2 CASSLAGQGPPQETQYF
TRBJ2-1 TRBV6-1 CASSDPRDNHPDSYNEQFF
TRBJ1-5 TRBV19 CASNSQVSNQPQHF
TRBJ2-7 TRBV7-2 CASSLSRDGSYEQYF
TRBJ1-6 TRBV20-1 CSARWHSYNSPLHF
TRBJ2-1 TRBV5-6 CASRRQGGYNEQFF
TRBJ2-5 TRBV29-1 CSVEARLLASQETQYF
TRBJ2-3 TRBV5-1 CASASVPSDTQYF
TRBJ2-1 TRBV20-1 CSARLTSGSYNEQFF
TRBJ2-3 TRBV15 CATSALNGGTDTQYF
TRBJ1-5 TRBV20-1 CSVGGGHQPQHF
TRBJ2-1 TRBV7-9 CASSLSLGLASNEQFF
TRBJ2-2 TRBV12-5 CASGPGEGELFF
TRBJ2-5 TRBV6-2/TRBV6-3 CATLGQEQETQYF
TRBJ1-1 TRBV3-1 CASSQDLVSRNTEAFF
TRBJ2-7 TRBV6-1 CAATGLAGNYEQYF